Each of the 23 T cell receptor beta chains below was sequenced from the same sample in a study of cytomegalovirus exposure and HLA in healthy donors. Repertoires were generated with immunoSEQ multiplex PCR, while TCRdb's copy carries only in-frame clones and drops some. Found here are approximately 210,000 clones, 85% to 90% of them singletons; the top ten hold 2.9%. Sequences were obtained from PBMCs. Receptor source: a woman between 18 and 29 years old in good health and CMV-seronegative.

CDR3: CASSLGRGIGYQETQYF. CDR3 DNA: TGTGCCAGCAGCTTGGGCAGGGGGATTGGCTACCAAGAGACCCAGTACTTC. The rearrangement joins TRBV7-9 to TRBJ2-5; 7 bases fit TRBD1. Germline V gene lookup returns CDR1 SEHNR and CDR2 FQNEAQ (reference sequence). V dropped 3 bases and J dropped 0; count of bases not matched to a gene: 10. This CDR3 is built from 17 residues. Together with reference TRBV7-9 and TRBJ2-5, the CDR3 gives the full variable domain: DTGVSQNPRHKITKRGQNVTFRCDPISEHNRLYWYRQTLGQGPEFLTYFQNEAQLEKSRLLSDRFSAERPKGSFSTLEIQRTEQGDSAMYLCASSLGRGIGYQETQYFGPGTRLLVL.

The V call is TRBV5-1, the J call TRBJ2-7; D is perhaps TRBD1 (6 bases). Trimming pared 4 bases from V and 0 bases from J, leaving 14 bases between. Germline CDR1 and CDR2: SGHRS and YFSETQ. This CDR3 region has 15 residues. The CDR3 DNA reads as TGCGCCAGCAGCCCCCAGGGGCAGGGCTCCTACGAGCAGTACTTC. Protein sequence: CASSPQGQGSYEQYF.

The rearrangement joins TRBV28 to TRBJ1-3; D is ambiguous. Germline V gene lookup returns CDR1 MDHEN and CDR2 SYDVKM. The CDR3 totals 14 residues. The germline V and J ends were trimmed by 5 bases and 8 bases, with 16 bases remaining between them. CDR3 nucleotide sequence: TGTGCCAGCAGTCAGCGACACGGGAGTTACACCATATATTTT. Encoded protein: CASSQRHGSYTIYF.

The chain links TRBV7-2 to TRBJ2-7; D is unclear. Germline values: CDR1 SGHTA, CDR2 FQGNSA. The CDR3 runs to 14 residues. V lost 1 base, J lost 2 bases, and 9 bases lay in between. CDR3 bases: TGTGCCAGCAGCTTAGGTGCGCCACCCTACGAGCAGTACTTC. Translation gives CASSLGAPPYEQYF.

The chain joins TRBV5-1 to TRBJ2-5; tentative D call: TRBD2 (6 bases). Germline assignment: CDR1 SGHRS and CDR2 YFSETQ. CDR3 length: 15 residues. Deletions cut 1 base from V and 4 bases from J, with 14 bases between. This chain's CDR3 is CASSLRQVGGETQYF. Written as DNA, the CDR3 is TGCGCCAGCAGCTTGAGGCAGGTGGGGGGAGAGACCCAGTACTTC.

This clone appeared once. The J gene is TRBJ1-1, the V gene TRBV5-1; weak D call: TRBD1 (6 bases). CDR1 is SGHRS, CDR2 YFSETQ, per germline. V shed 0 bases and J shed 0 bases, with 9 bases lying between them. The CDR3 consists of 15 residues. The CDR3, as DNA: TGCGCCAGCAGCTTGGTGCACAGGGTGAACACTGAAGCTTTCTTT. The encoded protein is CASSLVHRVNTEAFF.

This rearrangement joins TRBV18 to TRBJ2-5; 7 bases are a match to TRBD1. J gave up 0 bases and V 6 bases, and 4 bases lay outside the gene matches. The CDR3 loop spans 14 amino acids. The germline gives CDR1 KGHSH, CDR2 LQKENI. The CDR3 loop is CASSRQGNQETQYF. The CDR3 DNA follows: TGTGCCAGCTCCAGACAGGGTAACCAAGAGACCCAGTACTTC.

The chain has TRBV9 and TRBJ2-3; 7 bases line up with TRBD2. Germline CDR1 and CDR2: SGDLS and YYNGEE. V was clipped by 3 bases and J by 3 bases; unmatched bases: 7. CDR3 length: 15 amino acids. CDR3: CASSGAGEITDTQYF. CDR3 DNA sequence: TGTGCCAGCAGCGGGGCGGGGGAAATTACAGATACGCAGTATTTT.

This clone was detected only a few times. The chain carries TRBV6-5 and TRBJ1-5; D perhaps matches TRBD1 (6 bases). Germline loops: CDR1 MNHEY, CDR2 SVGAGI. The CDR3 length is 13 residues. The ends were cut back, 6 bases at V and 2 bases at J, with 8 bases in the middle. CDR3 sequence reads: CASSRGGNQPQHF. CDR3 sequence (DNA): TGTGCCAGCAGCAGGGGAGGCAATCAGCCCCAGCATTTT.

The rearrangement links TRBV27 to TRBJ1-3; TRBD1 matches at 8 bases. Trimming took 5 bases from V and 4 from J; bases not matched to a gene: 7. Germline V CDR1 and CDR2: MNHEY, SMNVEV (reference sequence). The CDR3 contains 15 residues. The CDR3 reads CASSLLTGDGNTIYF. CDR3 coding DNA: TGTGCCAGCAGTCTACTGACAGGGGACGGAAACACCATATATTTT.

The V gene is TRBV4-1, the J gene TRBJ2-1; TRBD2 matches at 14 bases. Germline trimming cut 4 bases from V and 15 bases from J; bases unmatched to any gene: 5. There are 13 residues in the CDR3. The germline V gene has CDR1 MGHRA and CDR2 YSYEKL. CDR3 sequence reads: CASSPGTSGSRFF. As DNA, the CDR3 is TGCGCCAGCAGCCCCGGGACTAGCGGGAGTAGGTTCTTC.

CDR3 sequence: CASNPGKLAIRRQPQHF. The CDR3 DNA reads TGTGCCAGCAACCCAGGGAAACTGGCCATCCGTCGTCAGCCCCAGCATTTT. This sequence joins TRBV28 and TRBJ1-5; maybe TRBD1 (5 bases). The CDR3 extends over 17 amino acids. Between the trimmed V and J ends, which lost 7 bases and 6 bases, there was a span of 25 bases. CDR1 and CDR2 (germline): MDHEN, SYDVKM.

The rearrangement uses TRBV11-2 and TRBJ1-2; D is undetermined. The CDR3 has 19 amino acids. The germline V gene has CDR1 SGHAT and CDR2 FQNNGV. V was cut by 2 bases and J by 0 bases, with 22 bases left in between. The CDR3 coding sequence is TGTGCCAGCAGCTTAAGGGCCCTCGGGCCGGGGTCGACTAACTATGGCTACACCTTC. Translated: CASSLRALGPGSTNYGYTF.

V gene TRBV6-5 combines with J gene TRBJ2-1; weak D call: TRBD2 (6 bases). Trimming shortened V by 2 bases and J by 2 bases, and 10 bases separated the two germline ends. The CDR3 consists of 15 residues. Per germline, CDR1 MNHEY and CDR2 SVGAGI. The CDR3 nucleotides read TGTGCCAGCAGTTACGGGGAGGTCCCCTACAATGAGCAGTTCTTC. This codes for CASSYGEVPYNEQFF.

V is TRBV6-1 and J is TRBJ2-2, with 8 bases lining up with TRBD2. Trimming at V came to 8 bases and at J to 6 bases, leaving 11 bases not matched to a gene. Germline V gene lookup returns CDR1 MNHNS and CDR2 SASEGT. There are 15 residues in the CDR3. CDR3 loop: CASSGTSSLPGELFF. The CDR3 DNA sequence: TGTGCCAGCTCCGGGACTAGTAGCTTGCCCGGGGAGCTGTTTTTT.

This clone has just a few counts. The rearrangement uses TRBV19 and TRBJ1-1; the D gene is possibly TRBD1 (6 bases). V was cut by 7 bases and J by 2 bases, with 11 bases left in between. CDR1 is LNHDA and CDR2 is SQIVND in the germline V gene (reference sequence). The CDR3 extends over 13 amino acids. The CDR3 reads CASIRTANTEAFF. CDR3 coding DNA: TGTGCCAGTATAAGGACAGCCAACACTGAAGCTTTCTTT.

This sequence joins TRBV5-4 and TRBJ2-1, with D possibly being TRBD1 (6 bases). Trimming removed 0 bases from V and 7 bases from J, with 11 bases in between. CDR1 is SGHNT and CDR2 is YYREEE in the germline V gene (reference sequence). The CDR3 contains 14 residues. The chain's CDR3 is CASSLVNRENEQFF. The CDR3 bases are TGTGCCAGCAGCTTGGTAAACAGGGAGAATGAGCAGTTCTTC.

The chain uses TRBV14 and TRBJ2-3; 10 bases are a match to TRBD2. V trimming: 1 base; J trimming: 3 bases; junction bases outside the gene matches: 13. The CDR3 is 19 residues long. Per germline, CDR1 SGHDN and CDR2 FVKESK. CDR3 nucleotides: TGTGCCAGCAGCCAAGTGGAGCTGGCTAGCGGGAGTTGGACAGATACGCAGTATTTT. Encoded protein: CASSQVELASGSWTDTQYF.

The chain carries TRBV5-4 and TRBJ2-7; TRBD2 matches 7 bases. Germline assignment: CDR1 SGHNT and CDR2 YYREEE (reference sequence). V dropped 2 bases and J dropped 0; count of bases not matched to a gene: 5. The CDR3 loop spans 15 amino acids. CDR3 DNA: TGTGCCAGCAGCTTCGGCGGGGGAAGCTCCTACGAGCAGTACTTC. Protein: CASSFGGGSSYEQYF.

The chain combines TRBV7-2 with TRBJ2-3; possibly TRBD2 for D (5 bases). This CDR3 spans 11 amino acids. Trimming pared 5 bases from V and 12 bases from J, leaving 12 bases between. CDR1 and CDR2 (germline): SGHTA, FQGNSA. CDR3 in amino acids: CASSPELDQYF. CDR3 nucleotides: TGTGCCAGCAGCCCAGAACTAGATCAGTATTTT.

The chain links TRBV5-4 to TRBJ2-5, with D perhaps matching TRBD2 (6 bases). This CDR3 comprises 14 residues. Trimming cost V 4 bases and J 5 bases, with 15 bases left between them. The germline V gene encodes CDR1 SGHNT and CDR2 YYREEE (reference sequence). CDR3 loop: CASSRDFPEETQYF. DNA of the CDR3: TGTGCCAGCAGCAGGGACTTCCCCGAGGAGACCCAGTACTTC. Variable domain in full (rest from reference TRBV5-4 and TRBJ2-5): ETGVTQSPTHLIKTRGQQVTLRCSSQSGHNTVSWYQQALGQGPQFIFQYYREEENGRGNFPPRFSGLQFPNYSSELNVNALELDDSALYLCASSRDFPEETQYFGPGTRLLVL.

This chain connects TRBV7-6 to TRBJ1-4, with 7 bases lining up with TRBD1. V lost 7 bases, J lost 5 bases, and 7 bases stayed unmatched. CDR3 length equals 14 residues. CDR1 and CDR2 (germline): SGHVS, FNYEAQ. The CDR3 bases are TGTGCCAGCACCGTGACAGGGCCAAATGAAAAACTGTTTTTT. Its protein product is CASTVTGPNEKLFF.

This chain connects TRBV4-1 to TRBJ1-1; D perhaps matches TRBD1 (5 bases). CDR1 and CDR2 from the germline V gene are MGHRA and YSYEKL. V lost 3 bases and J 8 bases, leaving 13 bases between the germline ends. This CDR3 spans 13 amino acids. CDR3 region: CASSHLNRPEAFF. The CDR3 region has the DNA TGCGCCAGCAGCCACCTAAACAGGCCAGAAGCTTTCTTT.